This T cell receptor (beta chain) was sequenced during a study of CD8 T cells in ankylosing spondylitis. One entry per CDR3 protein, called by TCRdb with MiXCR from the 5' RACE reads. The sample records some 150,000 distinct CDR3 sequences, over 10% being singletons. In its sample, this clonotype was seen many times. The sequenced material came from blood, either unsorted or a sorted T cell fraction (not recorded which). The TCR comes from a female donor with ankylosing spondylitis or in good health (not recorded which).

This CDR3 is CAWSRGVGTYEQYF. The CDR3 coding sequence is TGTGCCTGGAGTAGGGGGGTCGGGACCTACGAGCAGTACTTC. The V and J genes are TRBV30 and TRBJ2-7; D possibly matches TRBD1 or TRBD2 (6 bases each). CDR3 length: 14 residues. Trimming shortened V by 2 bases and J by 2 bases, and 13 bases separated the two germline ends. Per the germline V gene, CDR1 is GTSNPN and CDR2 is SVGIG (reference sequence).